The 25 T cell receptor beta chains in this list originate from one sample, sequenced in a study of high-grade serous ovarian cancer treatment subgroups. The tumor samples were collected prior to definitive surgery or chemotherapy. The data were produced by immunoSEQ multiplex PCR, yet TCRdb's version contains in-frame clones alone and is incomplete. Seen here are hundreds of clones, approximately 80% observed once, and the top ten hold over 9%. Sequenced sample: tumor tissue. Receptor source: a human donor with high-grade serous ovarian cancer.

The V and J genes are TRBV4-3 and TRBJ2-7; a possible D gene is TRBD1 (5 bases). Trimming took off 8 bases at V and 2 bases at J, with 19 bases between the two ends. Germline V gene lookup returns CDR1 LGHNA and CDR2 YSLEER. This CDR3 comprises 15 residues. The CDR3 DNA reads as TGCGCCAGCCCCCAAAACTCAGGGCCAACCTACGAGCAGTACTTC. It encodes CASPQNSGPTYEQYF.

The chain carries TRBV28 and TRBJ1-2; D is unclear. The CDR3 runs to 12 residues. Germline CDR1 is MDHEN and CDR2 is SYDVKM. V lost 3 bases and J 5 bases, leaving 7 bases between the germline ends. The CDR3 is CASSLTTYGYTF. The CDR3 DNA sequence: TGTGCCAGCAGTTTGACGACTTATGGCTACACCTTC.

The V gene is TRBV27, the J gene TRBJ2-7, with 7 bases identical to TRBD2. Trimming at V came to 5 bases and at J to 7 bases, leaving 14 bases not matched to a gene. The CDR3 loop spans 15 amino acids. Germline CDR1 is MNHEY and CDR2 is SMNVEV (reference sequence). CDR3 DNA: TGTGCCAGCAGTCCCTTACCGGCGGGAGCCAAAGAGCAGTACTTC. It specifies CASSPLPAGAKEQYF.

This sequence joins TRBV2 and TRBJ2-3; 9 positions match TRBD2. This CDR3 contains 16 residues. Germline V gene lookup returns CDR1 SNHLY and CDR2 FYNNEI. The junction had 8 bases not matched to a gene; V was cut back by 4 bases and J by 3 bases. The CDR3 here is CASSVGGRGRTDTQYF. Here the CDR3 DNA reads TGTGCCAGCAGTGTAGGCGGGAGGGGTAGGACAGATACGCAGTATTTT.

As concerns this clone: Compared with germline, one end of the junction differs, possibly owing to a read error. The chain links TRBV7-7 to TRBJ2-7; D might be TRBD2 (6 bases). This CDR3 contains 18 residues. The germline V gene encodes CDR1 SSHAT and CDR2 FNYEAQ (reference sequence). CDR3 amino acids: CASSLAASANRGSYEQYF. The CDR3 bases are TGTGCTAGCAGCTTGGCTGCTAGCGCCAATCGGGGCTCCTACGAGCAGTACTTC. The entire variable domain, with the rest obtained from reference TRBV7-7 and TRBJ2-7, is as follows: GAGVSQSPRYKVTKRGQDVTLRCDPISSHATLYWYQQALGQGPEFLTYFNYEAQPDKSGLPSDRFSAERPEGSISTLTIQRTEQRDSAMYRCASSLAASANRGSYEQYFGPGTRLTVT.

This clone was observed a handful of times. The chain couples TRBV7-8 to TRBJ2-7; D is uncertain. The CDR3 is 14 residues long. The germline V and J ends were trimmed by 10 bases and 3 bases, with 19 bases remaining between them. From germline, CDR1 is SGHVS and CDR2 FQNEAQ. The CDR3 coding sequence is TGTGCCACCTCGATGGCTCAAATCTACTACGAGCAGTACTTC. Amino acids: CATSMAQIYYEQYF. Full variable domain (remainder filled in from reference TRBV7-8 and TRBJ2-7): GAGVSQSPRYKVAKRGQDVALRCDPISGHVSLFWYQQALGQGPEFLTYFQNEAQLDKSGLPSDRFFAERPEGSVSTLKIQRTQQEDSAVYLCATSMAQIYYEQYFGPGTRLTVT.

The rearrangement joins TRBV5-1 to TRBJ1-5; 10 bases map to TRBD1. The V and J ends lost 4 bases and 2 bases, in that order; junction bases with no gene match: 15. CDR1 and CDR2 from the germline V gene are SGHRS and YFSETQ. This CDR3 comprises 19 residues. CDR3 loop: CASSPGTGAGKGGNQPQHF. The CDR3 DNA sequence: TGCGCCAGCAGCCCGGGGACAGGGGCCGGGAAGGGGGGCAATCAGCCCCAGCATTTT.

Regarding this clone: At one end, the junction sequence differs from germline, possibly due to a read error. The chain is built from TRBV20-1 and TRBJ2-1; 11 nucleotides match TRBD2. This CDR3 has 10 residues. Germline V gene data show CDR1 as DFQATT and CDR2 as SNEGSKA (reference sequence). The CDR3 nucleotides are TGCAGTGCTTATAGCGGGAGGGTGATCTTC. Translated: CSAYSGRVIF.

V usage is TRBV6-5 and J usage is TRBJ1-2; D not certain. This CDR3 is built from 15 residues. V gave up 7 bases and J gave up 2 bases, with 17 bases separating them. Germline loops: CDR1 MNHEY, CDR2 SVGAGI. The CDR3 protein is CASTTKRVMNYGYTF. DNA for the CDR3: TGTGCCAGCACCACTAAGAGGGTGATGAACTATGGCTACACCTTC.

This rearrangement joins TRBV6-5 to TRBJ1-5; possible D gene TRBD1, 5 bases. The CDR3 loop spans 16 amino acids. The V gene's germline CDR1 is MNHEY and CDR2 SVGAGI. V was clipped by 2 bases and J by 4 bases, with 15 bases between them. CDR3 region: CASSYLRLGGNQPQHF. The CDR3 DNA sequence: TGTGCCAGCAGTTACCTCCGGTTGGGGGGGAATCAGCCCCAGCATTTT.

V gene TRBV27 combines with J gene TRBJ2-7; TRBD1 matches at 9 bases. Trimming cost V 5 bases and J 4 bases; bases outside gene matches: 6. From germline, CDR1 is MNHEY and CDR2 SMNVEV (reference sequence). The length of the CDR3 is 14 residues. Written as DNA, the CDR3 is TGTGCCAGCAGTCCGGGACAGGGCGGTTACGAGCAGTACTTC. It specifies CASSPGQGGYEQYF.

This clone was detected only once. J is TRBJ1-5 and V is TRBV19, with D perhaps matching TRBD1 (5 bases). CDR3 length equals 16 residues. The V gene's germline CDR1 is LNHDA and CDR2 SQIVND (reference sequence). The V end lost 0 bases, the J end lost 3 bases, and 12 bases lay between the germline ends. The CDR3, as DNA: TGTGCCAGTAGTATAGATCCCCAGGGCAACAATCAGCCCCAGCATTTT. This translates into CASSIDPQGNNQPQHF.

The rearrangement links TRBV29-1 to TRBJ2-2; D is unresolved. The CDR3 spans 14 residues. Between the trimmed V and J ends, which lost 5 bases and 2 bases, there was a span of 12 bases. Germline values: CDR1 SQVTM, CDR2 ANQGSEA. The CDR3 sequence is CSVRAEPNTGELFF. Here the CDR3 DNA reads TGCAGCGTTAGGGCAGAGCCTAACACCGGGGAGCTGTTTTTT.

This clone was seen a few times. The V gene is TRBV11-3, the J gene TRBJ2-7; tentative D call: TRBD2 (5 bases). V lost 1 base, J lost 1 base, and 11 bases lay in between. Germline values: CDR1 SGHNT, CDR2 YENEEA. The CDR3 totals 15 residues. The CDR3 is CASSLGFGVSYEQYF. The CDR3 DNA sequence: TGTGCCAGCAGCTTAGGATTCGGGGTTTCCTACGAGCAGTACTTC.

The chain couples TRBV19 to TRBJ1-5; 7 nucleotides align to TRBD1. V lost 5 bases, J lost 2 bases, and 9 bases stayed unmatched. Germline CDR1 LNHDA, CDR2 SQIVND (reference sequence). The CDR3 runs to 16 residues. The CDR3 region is CASSLRTGYGNQPQHF. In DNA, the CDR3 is TGTGCCAGTAGTCTCCGGACAGGTTACGGCAATCAGCCCCAGCATTTT.

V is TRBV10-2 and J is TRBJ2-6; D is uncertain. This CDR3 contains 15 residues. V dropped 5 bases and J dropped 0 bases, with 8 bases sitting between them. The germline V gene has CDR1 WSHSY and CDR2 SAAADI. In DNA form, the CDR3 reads TGCGCCAGCAGTCCCCTGCCCTCTGGGGCCAACGTCCTGACTTTC. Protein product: CASSPLPSGANVLTF.

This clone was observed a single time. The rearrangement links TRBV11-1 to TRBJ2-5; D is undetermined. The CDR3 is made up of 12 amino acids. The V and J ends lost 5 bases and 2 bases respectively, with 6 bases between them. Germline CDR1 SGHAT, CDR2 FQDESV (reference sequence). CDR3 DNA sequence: TGTGCCAGCAGCCTCGGACAAGAGACCCAGTACTTC. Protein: CASSLGQETQYF. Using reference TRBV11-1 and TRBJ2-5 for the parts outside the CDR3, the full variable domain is EAEVAQSPRYKITEKSQAVAFWCDPISGHATLYWYRQILGQGPELLVQFQDESVVDDSQLPKDRFSAERLKGVDSTLKIQPAELGDSAMYLCASSLGQETQYFGPGTRLLVL.

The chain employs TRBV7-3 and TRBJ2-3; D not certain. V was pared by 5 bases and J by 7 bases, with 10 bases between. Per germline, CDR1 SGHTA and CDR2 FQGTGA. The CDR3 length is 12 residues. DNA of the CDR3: TGTGCCAGCAGCCCCGGCGGCAATACGCAGTATTTT. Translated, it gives CASSPGGNTQYF.

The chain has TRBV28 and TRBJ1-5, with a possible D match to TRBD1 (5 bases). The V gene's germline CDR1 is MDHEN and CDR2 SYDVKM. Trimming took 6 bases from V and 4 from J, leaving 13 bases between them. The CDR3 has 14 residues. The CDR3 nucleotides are TGTGCCAGCAGGTGGGCAGGGCTGAATCAGCCCCAGCATTTT. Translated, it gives CASRWAGLNQPQHF.

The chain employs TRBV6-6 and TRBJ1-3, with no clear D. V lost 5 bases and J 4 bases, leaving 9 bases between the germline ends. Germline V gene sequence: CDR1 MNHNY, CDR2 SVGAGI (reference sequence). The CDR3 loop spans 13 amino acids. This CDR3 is CASSLLQGNTIYF. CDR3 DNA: TGTGCCAGCAGTCTCCTGCAGGGAAACACCATATATTTT.

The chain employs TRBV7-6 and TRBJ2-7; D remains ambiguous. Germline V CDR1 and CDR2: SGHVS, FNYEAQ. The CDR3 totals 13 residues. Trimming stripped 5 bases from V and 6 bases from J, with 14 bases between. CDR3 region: CASSTPPSGEQYF. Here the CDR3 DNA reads TGTGCCAGCAGCACACCCCCTAGTGGCGAGCAGTACTTC.

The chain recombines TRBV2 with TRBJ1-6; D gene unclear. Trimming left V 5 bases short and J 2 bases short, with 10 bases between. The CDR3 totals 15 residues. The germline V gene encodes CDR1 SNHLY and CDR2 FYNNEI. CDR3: CASSFGSTYNSPLHF. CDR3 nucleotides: TGTGCCAGCAGTTTTGGGTCGACCTATAATTCACCCCTCCACTTT.

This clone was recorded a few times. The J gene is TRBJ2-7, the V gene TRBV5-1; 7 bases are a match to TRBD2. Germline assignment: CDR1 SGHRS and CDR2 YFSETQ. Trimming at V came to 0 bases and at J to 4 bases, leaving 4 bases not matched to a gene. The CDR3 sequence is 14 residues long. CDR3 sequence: CASSLDGSGYEQYF. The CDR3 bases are TGCGCCAGCAGCTTGGATGGTAGCGGGTACGAGCAGTACTTC. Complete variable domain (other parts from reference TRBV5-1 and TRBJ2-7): KAGVTQTPRYLIKTRGQQVTLSCSPISGHRSVSWYQQTPGQGLQFLFEYFSETQRNKGNFPGRFSGRQFSNSRSEMNVSTLELGDSALYLCASSLDGSGYEQYFGPGTRLTVT.

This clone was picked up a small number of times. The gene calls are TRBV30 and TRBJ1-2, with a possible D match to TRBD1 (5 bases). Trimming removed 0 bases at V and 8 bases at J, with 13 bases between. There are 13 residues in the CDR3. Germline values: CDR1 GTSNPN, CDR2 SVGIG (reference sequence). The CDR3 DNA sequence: TGTGCCTGGAGTGTTGCCCAGGGTGAAGGCTACACCTTC. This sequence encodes CAWSVAQGEGYTF.

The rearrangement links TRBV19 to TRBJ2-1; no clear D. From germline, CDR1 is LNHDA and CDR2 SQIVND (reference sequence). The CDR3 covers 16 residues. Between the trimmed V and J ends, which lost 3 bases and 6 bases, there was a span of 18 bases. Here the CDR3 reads CASSMSPNRTRNEQFF. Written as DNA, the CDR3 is TGTGCCAGTAGTATGAGCCCGAACAGAACCCGCAATGAGCAGTTCTTC.